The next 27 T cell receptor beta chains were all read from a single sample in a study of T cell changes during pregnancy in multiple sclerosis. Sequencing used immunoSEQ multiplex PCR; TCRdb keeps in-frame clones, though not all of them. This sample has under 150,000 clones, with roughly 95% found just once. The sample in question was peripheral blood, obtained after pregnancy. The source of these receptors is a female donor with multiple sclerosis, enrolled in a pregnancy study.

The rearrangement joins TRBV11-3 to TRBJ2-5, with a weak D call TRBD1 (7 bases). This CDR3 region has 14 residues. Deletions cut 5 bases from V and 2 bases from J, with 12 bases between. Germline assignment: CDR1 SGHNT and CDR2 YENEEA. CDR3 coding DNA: TGTGCCAGCAGCGCGGGACAGCCTCAAGAGACCCAGTACTTC. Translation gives CASSAGQPQETQYF.

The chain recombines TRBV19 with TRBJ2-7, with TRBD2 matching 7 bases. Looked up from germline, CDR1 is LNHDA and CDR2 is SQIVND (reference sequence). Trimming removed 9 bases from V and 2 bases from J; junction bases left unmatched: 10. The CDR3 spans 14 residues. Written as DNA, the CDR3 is TGTGCCAGCCAACCCGCGGGAGTACCCTACGAGCAGTACTTC. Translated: CASQPAGVPYEQYF.

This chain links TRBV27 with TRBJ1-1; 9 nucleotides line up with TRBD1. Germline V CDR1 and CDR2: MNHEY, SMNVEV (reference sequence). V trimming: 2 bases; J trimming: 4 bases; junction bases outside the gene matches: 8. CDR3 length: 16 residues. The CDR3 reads CASSLPGTGLGTEAFF. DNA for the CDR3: TGTGCCAGCAGTTTACCGGGGACAGGGTTGGGCACTGAAGCTTTCTTT.

The CDR3 protein is CASSFSGSSYEQYF. For the CDR3, the DNA is TGCGCCAGCAGCTTTAGCGGGAGCTCCTACGAGCAGTACTTC. V and J are TRBV5-1 and TRBJ2-7; 9 bases are a match to TRBD2. Losses at the gene ends were 2 bases for V and 0 bases for J; bases not matched to a gene: 0. The CDR3 extends over 14 amino acids. Germline CDR1 and CDR2: SGHRS and YFSETQ.

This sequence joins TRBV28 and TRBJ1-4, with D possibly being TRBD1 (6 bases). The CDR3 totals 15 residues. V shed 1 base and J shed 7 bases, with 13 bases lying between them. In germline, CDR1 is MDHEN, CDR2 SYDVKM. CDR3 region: CASSLFGGQGEKLFF. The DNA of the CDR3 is TGTGCCAGCAGTTTATTCGGGGGGCAAGGTGAAAAACTGTTTTTT.

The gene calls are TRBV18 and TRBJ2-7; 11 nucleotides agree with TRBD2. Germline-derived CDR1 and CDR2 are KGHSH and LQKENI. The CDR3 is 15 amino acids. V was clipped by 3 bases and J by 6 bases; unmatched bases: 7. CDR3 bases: TGTGCCAGCTCACCGTATAGCGGGAGGGCCAGCGAGCAGTACTTC. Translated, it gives CASSPYSGRASEQYF. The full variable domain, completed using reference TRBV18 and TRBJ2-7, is NAGVMQNPRHLVRRRGQEARLRCSPMKGHSHVYWYRQLPEEGLKFMVYLQKENIIDESGMPKERFSAEFPKEGPSILRIQQVVRGDSAAYFCASSPYSGRASEQYFGPGTRLTVT.

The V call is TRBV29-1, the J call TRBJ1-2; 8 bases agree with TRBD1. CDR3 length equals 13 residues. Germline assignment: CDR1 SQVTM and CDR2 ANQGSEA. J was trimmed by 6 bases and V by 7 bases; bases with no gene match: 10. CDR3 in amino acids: CSATSGTGNGYTF. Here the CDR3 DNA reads TGCAGCGCTACTTCCGGGACAGGTAATGGCTACACCTTC. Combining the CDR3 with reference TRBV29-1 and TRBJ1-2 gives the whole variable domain SAVISQKPSRDICQRGTSLTIQCQVDSQVTMMFWYRQQPGQSLTLIATANQGSEATYESGFVIDKFPISRPNLTFSTLTVSNMSPEDSSIYLCSATSGTGNGYTFGSGTRLTVV.

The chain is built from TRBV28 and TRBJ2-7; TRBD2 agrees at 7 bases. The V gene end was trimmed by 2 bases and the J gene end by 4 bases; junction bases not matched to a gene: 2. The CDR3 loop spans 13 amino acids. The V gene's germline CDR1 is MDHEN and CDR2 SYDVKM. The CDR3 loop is CASSLGGSYEQYF. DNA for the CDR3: TGTGCCAGCAGTTTAGGCGGGAGTTACGAGCAGTACTTC.

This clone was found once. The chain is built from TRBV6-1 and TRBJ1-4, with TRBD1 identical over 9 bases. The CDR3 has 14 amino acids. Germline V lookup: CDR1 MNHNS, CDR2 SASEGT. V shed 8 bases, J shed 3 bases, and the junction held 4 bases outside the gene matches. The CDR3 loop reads CASRDRAPNEKLFF. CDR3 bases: TGTGCCAGCCGGGACAGGGCTCCTAATGAAAAACTGTTTTTT.

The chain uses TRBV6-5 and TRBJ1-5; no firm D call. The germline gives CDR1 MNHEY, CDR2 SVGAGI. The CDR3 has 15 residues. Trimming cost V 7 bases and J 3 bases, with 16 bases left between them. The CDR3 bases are TGTGCCAGCACTCCGACGGGGAGACCCAATCAGCCCCAGCATTTT. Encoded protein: CASTPTGRPNQPQHF.

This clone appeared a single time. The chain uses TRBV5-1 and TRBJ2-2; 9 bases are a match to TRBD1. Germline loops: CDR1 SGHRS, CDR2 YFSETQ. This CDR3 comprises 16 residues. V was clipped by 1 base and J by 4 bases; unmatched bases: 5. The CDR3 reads CASSLRDRDPTGELFF. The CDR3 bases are TGCGCCAGCAGCTTGAGGGACAGGGACCCCACCGGGGAGCTGTTTTTT.

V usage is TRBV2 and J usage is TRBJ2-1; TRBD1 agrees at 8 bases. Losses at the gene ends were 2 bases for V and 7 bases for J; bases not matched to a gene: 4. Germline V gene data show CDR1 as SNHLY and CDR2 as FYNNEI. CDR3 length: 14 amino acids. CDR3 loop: CASSEQGALNEQFF. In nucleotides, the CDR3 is TGTGCCAGCAGTGAACAGGGGGCCTTGAATGAGCAGTTCTTC.

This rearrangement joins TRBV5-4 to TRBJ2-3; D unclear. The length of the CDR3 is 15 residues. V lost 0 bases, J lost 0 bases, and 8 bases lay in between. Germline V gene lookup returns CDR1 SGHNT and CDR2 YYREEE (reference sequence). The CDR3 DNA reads TGTGCCAGCAGCTTGGACCCTAGTAGCACAGATACGCAGTATTTT. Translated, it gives CASSLDPSSTDTQYF.

The CDR3 sequence: CASSFTGGVQPQHF. CDR3 in DNA: TGTGCCAGCAGTTTTACAGGGGGCGTTCAGCCCCAGCATTTT. This sequence joins TRBV27 and TRBJ1-5, with 9 bases lining up with TRBD1. J lost 6 bases, V lost 3 bases, and 3 bases had no gene match. The CDR3 has 14 residues. The V gene's germline CDR1 is MNHEY and CDR2 SMNVEV (reference sequence).

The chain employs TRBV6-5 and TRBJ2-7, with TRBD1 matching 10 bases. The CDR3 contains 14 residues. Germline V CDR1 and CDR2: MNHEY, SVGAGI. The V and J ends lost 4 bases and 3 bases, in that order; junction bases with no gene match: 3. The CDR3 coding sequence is TGTGCCAGCAGTTCGACAGGGGGCGGCTACGAGCAGTACTTC. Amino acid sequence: CASSSTGGGYEQYF.

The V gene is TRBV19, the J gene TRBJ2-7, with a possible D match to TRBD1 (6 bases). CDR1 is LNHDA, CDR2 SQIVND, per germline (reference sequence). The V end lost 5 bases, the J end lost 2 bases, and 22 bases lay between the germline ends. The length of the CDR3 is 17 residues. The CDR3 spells CASSQNSGHPRPYEQYF. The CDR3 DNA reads TGTGCCAGTAGTCAAAATTCGGGACACCCGAGACCCTACGAGCAGTACTTC.

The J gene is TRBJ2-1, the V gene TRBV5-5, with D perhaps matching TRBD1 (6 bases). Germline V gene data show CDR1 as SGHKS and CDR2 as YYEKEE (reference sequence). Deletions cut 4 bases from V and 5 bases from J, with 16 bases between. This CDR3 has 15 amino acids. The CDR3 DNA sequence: TGTGCCAGCAGCCCGATAGGGGGTCCTGACAATGAGCAGTTCTTC. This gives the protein CASSPIGGPDNEQFF.

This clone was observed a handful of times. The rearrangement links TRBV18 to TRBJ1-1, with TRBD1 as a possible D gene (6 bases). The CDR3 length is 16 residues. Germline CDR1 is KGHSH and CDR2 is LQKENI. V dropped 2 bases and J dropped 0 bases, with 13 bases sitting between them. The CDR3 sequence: CASSPTRTGLNTEAFF. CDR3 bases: TGTGCCAGCTCACCAACCAGAACAGGGTTGAACACTGAAGCTTTCTTT.

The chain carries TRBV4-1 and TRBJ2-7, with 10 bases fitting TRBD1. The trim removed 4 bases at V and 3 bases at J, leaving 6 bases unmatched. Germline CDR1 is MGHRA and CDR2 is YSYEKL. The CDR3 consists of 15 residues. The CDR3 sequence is CASSLRTGGFYEQYF. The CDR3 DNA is TGCGCCAGCAGCCTCCGGACAGGGGGGTTCTACGAGCAGTACTTC.

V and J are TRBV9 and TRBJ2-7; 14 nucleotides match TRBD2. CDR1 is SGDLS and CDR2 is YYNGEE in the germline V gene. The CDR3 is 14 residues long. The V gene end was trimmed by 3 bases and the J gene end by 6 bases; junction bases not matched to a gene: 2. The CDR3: CASSAGLAGAEQYF. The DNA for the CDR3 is TGTGCCAGCAGCGCGGGACTAGCGGGAGCCGAGCAGTACTTC.

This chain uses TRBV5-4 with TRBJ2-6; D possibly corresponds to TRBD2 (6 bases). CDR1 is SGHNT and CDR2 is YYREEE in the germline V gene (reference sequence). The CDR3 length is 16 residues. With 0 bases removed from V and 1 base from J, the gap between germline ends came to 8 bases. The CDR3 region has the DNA TGTGCCAGCAGCTTGGATAGCGGATCTGGGGCCAACGTCCTGACTTTC. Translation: CASSLDSGSGANVLTF.

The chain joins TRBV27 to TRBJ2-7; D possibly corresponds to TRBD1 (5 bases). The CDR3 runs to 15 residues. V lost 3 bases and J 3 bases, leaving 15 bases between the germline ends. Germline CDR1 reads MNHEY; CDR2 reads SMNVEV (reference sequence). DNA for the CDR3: TGTGCCAGCAGTTTGGCCTCCGGACACTTCTACGAGCAGTACTTC. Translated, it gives CASSLASGHFYEQYF.

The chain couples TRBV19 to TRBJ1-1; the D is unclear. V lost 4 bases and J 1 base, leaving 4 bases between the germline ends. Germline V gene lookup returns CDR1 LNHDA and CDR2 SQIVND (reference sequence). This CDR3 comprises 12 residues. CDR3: CASSRQNTEAFF. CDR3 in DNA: TGTGCCAGTAGTAGGCAGAACACTGAAGCTTTCTTT.

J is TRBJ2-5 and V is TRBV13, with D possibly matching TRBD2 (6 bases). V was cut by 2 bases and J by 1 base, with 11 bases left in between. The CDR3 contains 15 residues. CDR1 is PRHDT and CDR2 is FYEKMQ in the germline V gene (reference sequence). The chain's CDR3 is CASSLRRGVQETQYF. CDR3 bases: TGTGCCAGCAGCTTAAGGAGGGGTGTCCAAGAGACCCAGTACTTC.

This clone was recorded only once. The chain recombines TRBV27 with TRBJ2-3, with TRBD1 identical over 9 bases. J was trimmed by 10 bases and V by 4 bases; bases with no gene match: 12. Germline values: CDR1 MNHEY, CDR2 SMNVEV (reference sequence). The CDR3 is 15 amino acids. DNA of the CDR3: TGTGCCAGCAGTTCGTTCGGGACAGGGAATGCGGCGCAGTATTTT. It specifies CASSSFGTGNAAQYF.

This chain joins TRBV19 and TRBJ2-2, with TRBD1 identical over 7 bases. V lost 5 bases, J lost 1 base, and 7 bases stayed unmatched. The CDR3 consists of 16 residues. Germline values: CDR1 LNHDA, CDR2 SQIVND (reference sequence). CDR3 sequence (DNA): TGTGCCAGTAGTCTCCCGACAGGGATGAACACCGGGGAGCTGTTTTTT. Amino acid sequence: CASSLPTGMNTGELFF.

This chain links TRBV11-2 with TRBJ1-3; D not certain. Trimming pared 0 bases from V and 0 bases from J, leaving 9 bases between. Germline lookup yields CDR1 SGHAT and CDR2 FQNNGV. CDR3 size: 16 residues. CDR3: CASSLDPSDSGNTIYF. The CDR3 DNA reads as TGTGCCAGCAGCTTAGATCCTAGCGACTCTGGAAACACCATATATTTT.